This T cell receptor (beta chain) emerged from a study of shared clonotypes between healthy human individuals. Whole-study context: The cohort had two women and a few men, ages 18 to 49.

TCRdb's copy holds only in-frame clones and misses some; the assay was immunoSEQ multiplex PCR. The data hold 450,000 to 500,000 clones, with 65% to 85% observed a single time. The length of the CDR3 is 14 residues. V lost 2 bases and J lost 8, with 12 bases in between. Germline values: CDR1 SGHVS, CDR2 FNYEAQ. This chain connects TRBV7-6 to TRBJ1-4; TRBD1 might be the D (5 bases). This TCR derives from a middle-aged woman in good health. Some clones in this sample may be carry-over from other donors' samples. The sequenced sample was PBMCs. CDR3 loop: CASSLIVGEEKLFF. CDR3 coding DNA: TGTGCCAGCAGCTTAATAGTGGGGGAGGAAAAACTGTTTTTT.